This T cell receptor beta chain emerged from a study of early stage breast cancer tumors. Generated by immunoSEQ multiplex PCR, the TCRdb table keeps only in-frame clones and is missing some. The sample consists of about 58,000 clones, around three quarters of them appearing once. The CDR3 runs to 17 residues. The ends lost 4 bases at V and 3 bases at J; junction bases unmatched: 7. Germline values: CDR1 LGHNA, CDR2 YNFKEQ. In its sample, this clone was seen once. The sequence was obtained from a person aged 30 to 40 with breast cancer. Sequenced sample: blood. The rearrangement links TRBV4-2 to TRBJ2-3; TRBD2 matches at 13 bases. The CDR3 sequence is CASSLLAGGPWTDTQYF. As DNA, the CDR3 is TGTGCCAGCAGCCTACTAGCGGGAGGGCCTTGGACAGATACGCAGTATTTT.